Below, 28 T cell receptor beta chains from the same sample are listed, as sequenced in a study of shared clonotypes between healthy human individuals (dated by TCRdb to between 2020 and 2021). The library was built by means of the immunoSEQ multiplex PCR assay. TCRdb mirrors the immuneACCESS table, restricted to in-frame sequences. Some clones are absent from its copies; in checked studies, under half trace to an unresolved V gene, and the reason for the others is unknown. The sample includes 1.5 million to 2.5 million clones, with about 95% observed a single time. The ten largest account for 0.9% to 1.5% of the sample. CD8 naive samples were CD45RO-negative cells positively selected for CCR7, giving a CD45RA+CCR7+ population that excluded TemRA cells. Sequenced sample: naive CD8+ T cells sorted from blood. Reading the label with the study, this specimen's cell subset or site is: CD45RA+CCR7+. These receptors all stem from a man between 18 and 35 years old in good health.

The count of this clone is one. This rearrangement joins TRBV30 to TRBJ2-7, with unresolved D. The CDR3 has 14 residues. The V gene's germline CDR1 is GTSNPN and CDR2 SVGIG (reference sequence). V lost 0 bases and J 6 bases, leaving 15 bases between the germline ends. The CDR3 protein is CAWSVLGSAGEQYF. Written as DNA, the CDR3 is TGTGCCTGGAGTGTATTGGGGTCGGCAGGCGAGCAGTACTTC.

This rearrangement joins TRBV5-4 to TRBJ2-2; the match to TRBD1 covers 9 bases. V lost 3 bases to trimming and J lost 4 bases; unmatched junction nucleotides: 7. This CDR3 has 16 amino acids. The germline gives CDR1 SGHNT, CDR2 YYREEE (reference sequence). The chain's CDR3 is CASSYTGTGITGELFF. DNA for the CDR3: TGTGCCAGCAGCTACACCGGGACAGGGATCACCGGGGAGCTGTTTTTT.

The chain links TRBV5-1 to TRBJ2-1, with 8 bases that match TRBD2. This CDR3 region has 14 residues. Germline V gene lookup returns CDR1 SGHRS and CDR2 YFSETQ. Trimming at V came to 4 bases and at J to 8 bases, leaving 8 bases not matched to a gene. DNA of the CDR3: TGCGCCAGCAGCCTATCGGGAGGGCCGGATGAGCAGTTCTTC. Its protein product is CASSLSGGPDEQFF.

As regards this clone: Other nucleotide sequences from this sample produce the same CDR3. For the CDR3, the DNA is TGTGCCAGCAGTTTAGGACTTGCTAGCACAGATACGCAGTATTTT. This gives the protein CASSLGLASTDTQYF. The chain combines TRBV28 with TRBJ2-3; a weak D match, TRBD2 (5 bases). Germline V gives CDR1 MDHEN, CDR2 SYDVKM. V dropped 2 bases and J dropped 0 bases, with 9 bases sitting between them. This CDR3 comprises 15 residues.

The gene calls are TRBV13 and TRBJ2-3; D ambiguous. The CDR3 is 12 residues long. Trimming stripped 5 bases from V and 4 bases from J, with 7 bases between. The germline V gene has CDR1 PRHDT and CDR2 FYEKMQ (reference sequence). The CDR3 DNA reads TGTGCCAGCAGCCTCAAGCCAGATACGCAGTATTTT. This codes for CASSLKPDTQYF.

V and J are TRBV7-8 and TRBJ2-3; D is possibly TRBD2 (6 bases). This CDR3 comprises 17 residues. The germline CDR1 and CDR2 sequences are SGHVS and FQNEAQ. With 5 bases removed from V and 0 bases from J, the gap between germline ends came to 18 bases. The CDR3 bases are TGTGCCAGCAGCACCGCCCTAGCGAGCTCTAGCACAGATACGCAGTATTTT. This gives the protein CASSTALASSSTDTQYF.

Comment on this clone: The identical CDR3 is also encoded by other nucleotide sequences in the sample. The chain carries TRBV4-3 and TRBJ2-7; D gene ambiguous. This CDR3 comprises 13 residues. Germline V gene lookup returns CDR1 LGHNA and CDR2 YSLEER. V lost 1 base and J 3 bases, leaving 7 bases between the germline ends. This chain's CDR3 is CASSQVVGYEQYF. The CDR3 bases are TGCGCCAGCAGCCAAGTAGTCGGCTACGAGCAGTACTTC.

V is TRBV19 and J is TRBJ1-2; D gene unclear. The CDR3 is made up of 13 amino acids. V lost 4 bases to trimming and J lost 5 bases, with 11 bases between them. The germline CDR1 and CDR2 sequences are LNHDA and SQIVND (reference sequence). CDR3 sequence reads: CASSRSTVYGYTF. DNA for the CDR3: TGTGCCAGTAGTAGATCGACGGTTTATGGCTACACCTTC.

CDR3 loop: CASSQYSGVPNNEQFF. Here the CDR3 DNA reads TGTGCCAGCAGCCAATATAGCGGGGTGCCTAACAATGAGCAGTTCTTC. The chain carries TRBV4-2 and TRBJ2-1; TRBD2 matches at 8 bases. CDR3 length equals 16 residues. The germline CDR1 and CDR2 sequences are LGHNA and YNFKEQ. J lost 5 bases, V lost 2 bases, and 8 bases had no gene match.

As to this clone: Distinct nucleotide sequences in the sample also encode this CDR3. V gene TRBV19 combines with J gene TRBJ1-1; 7 bases align to TRBD1. CDR3 size: 13 residues. CDR1 is LNHDA, CDR2 SQIVND, per germline (reference sequence). V shed 11 bases, J shed 0 bases, and the junction held 6 bases outside the gene matches. This CDR3 is CASGGPMNTEAFF. CDR3 coding DNA: TGTGCCTCAGGGGGTCCCATGAACACTGAAGCTTTCTTT.

The rearrangement uses TRBV15 and TRBJ1-2; D gene uncertain. Trimming removed 1 base from V and 0 bases from J, with 6 bases in between. This CDR3 comprises 14 residues. CDR1 is LNHNV, CDR2 YYDKDF, per germline (reference sequence). CDR3 DNA: TGTGCCACCAGCAGAGGGGAGGCTAACTATGGCTACACCTTC. It is translated as CATSRGEANYGYTF. Full variable domain (outside the CDR3, taken from reference TRBV15 and TRBJ1-2): DAMVIQNPRYQVTQFGKPVTLSCSQTLNHNVMYWYQQKSSQAPKLLFHYYDKDFNNEADTPDNFQSRRPNTSFCFLDIRSPGLGDTAMYLCATSRGEANYGYTFGSGTRLTVV.

The chain links TRBV6-5 to TRBJ2-3; 11 nucleotides agree with TRBD2. Germline CDR1 MNHEY, CDR2 SVGAGI. Losses at the gene ends were 8 bases for V and 6 bases for J; bases not matched to a gene: 7. This CDR3 has 14 residues. CDR3 protein: CASGLSGGADTQYF. The CDR3 coding sequence is TGTGCCAGCGGGCTTAGCGGGGGGGCGGATACGCAGTATTTT.

The chain recombines TRBV29-1 with TRBJ2-2; TRBD1 is a possible D gene (6 bases). Germline V lookup: CDR1 SQVTM, CDR2 ANQGSEA. This CDR3 is 13 amino acids long. V lost 2 bases and J lost 6, with 10 bases in between. This CDR3 reads CSVEKGVPGELFF. CDR3 nucleotides: TGCAGCGTTGAAAAGGGGGTCCCCGGGGAGCTGTTTTTT.

V usage is TRBV9 and J usage is TRBJ1-1, with D tentatively TRBD1 (5 bases). The CDR3 runs to 15 residues. Trimming stripped 4 bases from V and 0 bases from J, with 13 bases between. Germline CDR1 is SGDLS and CDR2 is YYNGEE. The CDR3 reads CASSPQAGVNTEAFF. The CDR3, as DNA: TGTGCCAGCAGCCCCCAGGCGGGGGTGAACACTGAAGCTTTCTTT.

This chain connects TRBV5-1 to TRBJ2-3, with 11 bases matching TRBD2. This CDR3 comprises 18 residues. Per germline, CDR1 SGHRS and CDR2 YFSETQ. With 3 bases clipped from V and 4 bases from J, the junction kept 13 bases outside the gene matches. CDR3 loop: CASSYLGLAGGIADTQYF. The CDR3 DNA reads TGCGCCAGCAGCTATTTAGGGCTAGCGGGGGGTATCGCAGATACGCAGTATTTT.

This rearrangement joins TRBV6-5 to TRBJ2-7, with D possibly TRBD1 on 7 matching bases. The CDR3 runs 14 residues. With 5 bases removed from V and 3 bases from J, the gap between germline ends came to 14 bases. The V gene's germline CDR1 is MNHEY and CDR2 SVGAGI. The CDR3 nucleotides read TGTGCCAGCAGTCCCGCGGGACAGCACTACGAGCAGTACTTC. It encodes CASSPAGQHYEQYF.

The chain has TRBV5-4 and TRBJ1-1; unclear D gene. Germline-derived CDR1 and CDR2 are SGHNT and YYREEE (reference sequence). CDR3 length equals 15 residues. V was pared by 2 bases and J by 6 bases, with 17 bases between. The CDR3 DNA follows: TGTGCCAGCAGCTTCCCCTCAAGTTCTCACCCTGAAGCTTTCTTT. Its translation is CASSFPSSSHPEAFF.

The J gene is TRBJ2-7, the V gene TRBV19; D might be TRBD1 (5 bases). V lost 6 bases, J lost 2 bases, and 17 bases lay in between. This CDR3 comprises 15 residues. From germline, CDR1 is LNHDA and CDR2 SQIVND (reference sequence). CDR3 DNA sequence: TGTGCCAGTAGATACAGGCTCCTAGGGACCTACGAGCAGTACTTC. Translating it yields CASRYRLLGTYEQYF.

This sequence joins TRBV11-2 and TRBJ1-6, with 12 positions matching TRBD1. The CDR3 is made up of 19 amino acids. V shed 1 base and J 3 bases; nucleotides not matched to a gene: 7. Germline V gives CDR1 SGHAT, CDR2 FQNNGV. CDR3 amino acids: CASSLGAGQGAYYNSPLHF. CDR3 bases: TGTGCCAGCAGCTTAGGGGCGGGACAGGGGGCCTACTATAATTCACCCCTCCACTTT.

The chain couples TRBV9 to TRBJ1-1; the D is unclear. Germline V CDR1 and CDR2: SGDLS, YYNGEE. V was shortened by 4 bases and J by 4 bases, with 14 bases between the two germline ends. This CDR3 contains 14 residues. Here the CDR3 reads CASSPGWGPTEAFF. As DNA, the CDR3 is TGTGCCAGCAGCCCCGGTTGGGGTCCCACTGAAGCTTTCTTT.

J is TRBJ1-6 and V is TRBV28; TRBD1 aligns across 7 bases. The V gene end was trimmed by 6 bases and the J gene end by 3 bases; junction bases not matched to a gene: 2. The CDR3 runs 14 residues. CDR1 and CDR2 (germline): MDHEN, SYDVKM. CDR3 bases: TGTGCCAGCAGCCGGACAGGCTATAATTCACCCCTCCACTTT. This codes for CASSRTGYNSPLHF.

This clone was recorded once. The J gene is TRBJ2-7, the V gene TRBV10-3; D could derive from TRBD1 or TRBD2 (5 bases each). Trimming removed 3 bases from V and 0 bases from J, with 9 bases in between. There are 14 residues in the CDR3. Germline CDR1 is ENHRY and CDR2 is SYGVKD. In DNA, the CDR3 is TGTGCCATCAGTGATATGGGGACCTCCTACGAGCAGTACTTC. This gives the protein CAISDMGTSYEQYF.

This chain links TRBV7-9 with TRBJ2-7; D is possibly TRBD1 (6 bases). Germline V gene lookup returns CDR1 SEHNR and CDR2 FQNEAQ (reference sequence). The CDR3 covers 15 residues. Deletions cut 2 bases from V and 3 bases from J, with 14 bases between. The CDR3 DNA is TGTGCCAGCAGCTTAACATCCGGGACAAGCTACGAGCAGTACTTC. As protein: CASSLTSGTSYEQYF.

A single count supports this clone. CDR3 sequence reads: CAWSAPGQEAFF. The DNA for the CDR3 is TGTGCCTGGAGTGCCCCGGGGCAAGAAGCTTTCTTT. The genes are TRBV30 and TRBJ1-1; TRBD1 might be the D (5 bases). Germline values: CDR1 GTSNPN, CDR2 SVGIG (reference sequence). The CDR3 runs 12 residues. With 1 base removed from V and 8 bases from J, the gap between germline ends came to 11 bases.

This chain connects TRBV13 to TRBJ1-2; 7 bases align to TRBD1. V trimming: 1 base; J trimming: 4 bases; junction bases outside the gene matches: 3. The germline CDR1 and CDR2 sequences are PRHDT and FYEKMQ (reference sequence). The CDR3 runs to 14 residues. CDR3 region: CASSLDRGVYGYTF. The DNA for the CDR3 is TGTGCCAGCAGCTTAGACAGGGGTGTCTATGGCTACACCTTC. The full variable domain, in which reference TRBV13 and TRBJ1-2 provide the parts outside the CDR3, is AAGVIQSPRHLIKEKRETATLKCYPIPRHDTVYWYQQGPGQDPQFLISFYEKMQSDKGSIPDRFSAQQFSDYHSELNMSSLELGDSALYFCASSLDRGVYGYTFGSGTRLTVV.

The J gene is TRBJ2-1, the V gene TRBV5-6; 10 nucleotides agree with TRBD1. The CDR3 runs 15 residues. Germline-derived CDR1 and CDR2 are SGHDT and YYEEEE. V shed 4 bases and J 8 bases; nucleotides not matched to a gene: 9. For the CDR3, the DNA is TGTGCCAGCAGCGGAGGGACAGGGGTTAGCGATGAGCAGTTCTTC. Translation: CASSGGTGVSDEQFF.

The chain recombines TRBV5-6 with TRBJ2-7; a weak D match, TRBD2 (5 bases). The CDR3 totals 14 residues. In germline, CDR1 is SGHDT, CDR2 YYEEEE. The V end was cut by 4 bases, the J end by 3 bases, with 14 bases between. The CDR3 nucleotides read TGTGCCAGCAGCCCCTTCTACGGAGGCTACGAGCAGTACTTC. It yields the protein CASSPFYGGYEQYF.

The chain joins TRBV10-2 to TRBJ1-6; no definite D call. Trimming stripped 7 bases from V and 7 bases from J, with 14 bases between. In germline, CDR1 is WSHSY, CDR2 SAAADI. This CDR3 is 14 amino acids long. CDR3 DNA: TGCGCCAGCACTCCAGGAGTCCGGAATTCACCCCTCCACTTT. The encoded protein is CASTPGVRNSPLHF.